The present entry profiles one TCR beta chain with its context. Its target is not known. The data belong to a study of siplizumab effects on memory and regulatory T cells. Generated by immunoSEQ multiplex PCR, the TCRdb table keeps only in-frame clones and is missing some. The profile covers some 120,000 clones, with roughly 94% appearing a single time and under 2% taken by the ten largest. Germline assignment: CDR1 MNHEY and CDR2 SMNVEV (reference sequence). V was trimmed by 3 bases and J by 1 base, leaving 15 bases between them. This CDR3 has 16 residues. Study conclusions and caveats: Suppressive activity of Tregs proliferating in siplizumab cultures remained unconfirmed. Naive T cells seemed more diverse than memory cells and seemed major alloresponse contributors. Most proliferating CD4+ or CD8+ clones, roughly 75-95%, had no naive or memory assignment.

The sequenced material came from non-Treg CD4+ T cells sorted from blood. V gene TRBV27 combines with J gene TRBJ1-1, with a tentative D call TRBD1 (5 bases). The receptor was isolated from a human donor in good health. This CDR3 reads CASSFMGRGRNTEAFF. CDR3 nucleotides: TGTGCCAGCAGTTTTATGGGTAGGGGCCGGAACACTGAAGCTTTCTTT.